The 29 T cell receptor beta chains below all came from one sample that was sequenced in a study of OX40 agonist ivuxolimab in advanced cancers. Assay: immunoSEQ multiplex PCR; the TCRdb copy retains only in-frame clones and omits some. The data contain roughly 49,000 clones, approximately 90% of them seen just once; the ten biggest clones take up about 52%. Specimen: CD4+ or CD8+ T cells sorted from blood, collected in a trial of the OX40 agonist ivuxolimab. These receptors originate from an adult with an advanced solid tumor such as melanoma, head and neck, liver or kidney cancer.

The chain is built from TRBV4-3 and TRBJ2-2; D gene unclear. V was cut by 4 bases and J by 0 bases, with 15 bases left in between. The CDR3 is 17 residues long. Germline lookup yields CDR1 LGHNA and CDR2 YSLEER. The CDR3 loop reads CASSRTGGSTNTGELFF. In nucleotides, the CDR3 is TGCGCCAGCAGCCGGACGGGTGGGTCAACGAACACCGGGGAGCTGTTTTTT.

This clone was seen a few times. J is TRBJ2-3 and V is TRBV5-4; 15 nucleotides line up with TRBD2. From germline, CDR1 is SGHNT and CDR2 YYREEE (reference sequence). The CDR3 spans 15 residues. Trimming cost V 6 bases and J 5 bases; bases outside gene matches: 4. CDR3 sequence (DNA): TGTGCCAGCACCTGGACTAGCGGGGGGGAAGATACGCAGTATTTT. Translation: CASTWTSGGEDTQYF. Looking up the rest from reference TRBV5-4 and TRBJ2-3 gives the full variable domain: ETGVTQSPTHLIKTRGQQVTLRCSSQSGHNTVSWYQQALGQGPQFIFQYYREEENGRGNFPPRFSGLQFPNYSSELNVNALELDDSALYLCASTWTSGGEDTQYFGPGTRLTVL.

In this sample, this clone turned up a few times. The chain is built from TRBV6-5 and TRBJ2-7; D perhaps matches TRBD2 (6 bases). CDR1 and CDR2 from the germline V gene are MNHEY and SVGAGI. V was cut by 3 bases and J by 0 bases, with 9 bases left in between. The CDR3 sequence is 14 residues long. The CDR3 spells CASSYGGPSYEQYF. DNA of the CDR3: TGTGCCAGCAGTTATGGAGGGCCCTCCTACGAGCAGTACTTC.

This clone showed up just once. The chain has TRBV9 and TRBJ1-2; 7 nucleotides match TRBD1. Trimming cost V 4 bases and J 0 bases; bases outside gene matches: 3. This CDR3 comprises 14 residues. The germline CDR1 and CDR2 sequences are SGDLS and YYNGEE. The CDR3 nucleotides read TGTGCCAGCAGCCAGGGGGGGACTAACTATGGCTACACCTTC. Residues: CASSQGGTNYGYTF.

This sequence joins TRBV11-2 and TRBJ2-7; 8 nucleotides match TRBD2. V dropped 1 base and J dropped 3; count of bases not matched to a gene: 5. The germline V gene has CDR1 SGHAT and CDR2 FQNNGV. This CDR3 has 15 residues. CDR3 DNA: TGTGCCAGCAGCTTAGGAGGCGGGGGGATCTACGAGCAGTACTTC. Protein: CASSLGGGGIYEQYF.

V gene TRBV7-9 combines with J gene TRBJ1-1, with no clear D. Between the trimmed V and J ends, which lost 5 bases and 6 bases, there was a span of 10 bases. CDR1 and CDR2 from the germline V gene are SEHNR and FQNEAQ (reference sequence). The CDR3 extends over 12 amino acids. The chain's CDR3 is CASSTTIPEAFF. CDR3 sequence (DNA): TGTGCCAGCAGCACGACTATCCCTGAAGCTTTCTTT.

This chain links TRBV5-4 with TRBJ2-4; D unclear. The V gene's germline CDR1 is SGHNT and CDR2 YYREEE (reference sequence). This CDR3 spans 14 amino acids. V lost 1 base and J lost 1, with 6 bases in between. CDR3 sequence: CASSLKDAKNIQYF. The DNA of the CDR3 is TGTGCCAGCAGCTTGAAAGACGCCAAAAACATTCAGTACTTC.

For the CDR3, the DNA is TGTGCCAGCAGCCTAGCGGGGGTTACGACCCAAGAGACCCAGTACTTC. Its translation: CASSLAGVTTQETQYF. The rearrangement links TRBV27 to TRBJ2-5; 10 nucleotides agree with TRBD2. Germline values: CDR1 MNHEY, CDR2 SMNVEV (reference sequence). V lost 6 bases to trimming and J lost 1 base; unmatched junction nucleotides: 8. This CDR3 is 16 amino acids long.

This clone was seen a handful of times. The V and J genes are TRBV5-1 and TRBJ2-2; D gene unclear. CDR1 and CDR2 from the germline V gene are SGHRS and YFSETQ. CDR3 length equals 17 residues. The V gene lost 2 bases and the J gene lost 2 bases, with 16 bases spanning the gap. CDR3 bases: TGCGCCAGCAGCTTAACGGGTCGCCTAGAAAACACCGGGGAGCTGTTTTTT. It translates to CASSLTGRLENTGELFF.

Only one count was recorded for this clone. This chain links TRBV9 with TRBJ2-1; D gene uncertain. This CDR3 region has 14 residues. Germline CDR1 SGDLS, CDR2 YYNGEE. V shed 2 bases and J shed 1 base, with 7 bases lying between them. The CDR3 region has the DNA TGTGCCAGCAGCGTTTACCAGTCCTACAATGAGCAGTTCTTC. Translated, it gives CASSVYQSYNEQFF.

The rearrangement joins TRBV5-2 to TRBJ1-2; the DNA was not compared with TRBD1, the D call given in the table. TRBV5-2 is a pseudogene locus. CDR3 length: 16 amino acids. CDR3 amino acids: CASSQDRYRGNYGYTF. CDR3 bases: TGCGCCAGCAGCCAAGATAGGTACAGGGGTAACTATGGCTACACCTTC.

This chain joins TRBV19 and TRBJ2-5; the match to TRBD2 covers 9 bases. Near its end, the DNA agrees better with TRBJ2-7, so the J call may be wrong. This CDR3 comprises 14 residues. Germline V gene lookup returns CDR1 LNHDA and CDR2 SQIVND (reference sequence). The chain's CDR3 is CASSISGGTYEQYF. CDR3 DNA: TGTGCCAGTAGTATTAGCGGGGGTACCTACGAGCAGTACTTC.

The V gene is TRBV19, the J gene TRBJ2-2; 10 bases match TRBD1. V lost 6 bases to trimming and J lost 6 bases; unmatched junction nucleotides: 4. Germline V gene sequence: CDR1 LNHDA, CDR2 SQIVND (reference sequence). The CDR3 is made up of 14 amino acids. As DNA, the CDR3 is TGTGCCAGTAGGGACAGGGGGGCCGCCGGGGAGCTGTTTTTT. It yields the protein CASRDRGAAGELFF.

This rearrangement joins TRBV19 to TRBJ2-2; TRBD1 agrees at 7 bases. Germline V gene data show CDR1 as LNHDA and CDR2 as SQIVND (reference sequence). The CDR3 length is 18 residues. V lost 5 bases, J lost 1 base, and 13 bases stayed unmatched. The CDR3 DNA sequence: TGTGCCAGTAGTCTAAGGACAGGTTTCGAGGGGAACACCGGGGAGCTGTTTTTT. Translating it yields CASSLRTGFEGNTGELFF.

The chain links TRBV9 to TRBJ1-6; D gene ambiguous. With 3 bases removed from V and 4 bases from J, the gap between germline ends came to 11 bases. The CDR3 totals 15 residues. The germline V gene has CDR1 SGDLS and CDR2 YYNGEE. The DNA for the CDR3 is TGTGCCAGCAGCGCAGTGGGATTTTATAATTCACCCCTCCACTTT. Protein sequence: CASSAVGFYNSPLHF. Full variable domain (rest looked up from reference TRBV9 and TRBJ1-6): DSGVTQTPKHLITATGQRVTLRCSPRSGDLSVYWYQQSLDQGLQFLIQYYNGEERAKGNILERFSAQQFPDLHSELNLSSLELGDSALYFCASSAVGFYNSPLHFGNGTRLTVT.

This chain joins TRBV7-9 and TRBJ2-5; 7 nucleotides line up with TRBD1. The CDR3 totals 14 residues. CDR1 SEHNR and CDR2 FQNEAQ come from the germline V gene (reference sequence). The J segment lost 1 base and the V segment lost 5 bases, leaving 4 bases of the junction unmatched. This chain's CDR3 is CASSPGTAQETQYF. In nucleotides, the CDR3 is TGTGCCAGCAGCCCCGGGACAGCCCAAGAGACCCAGTACTTC.

This chain connects TRBV6-5 to TRBJ1-4; 7 bases map to TRBD1. Germline lookup yields CDR1 MNHEY and CDR2 SVGAGI. The V segment lost 5 bases and the J segment 6 bases; nucleotides outside the gene matches: 0. This CDR3 comprises 12 residues. The CDR3 DNA sequence: TGTGCCAGCAGTGACAGGGATGAAAAACTGTTTTTT. This sequence encodes CASSDRDEKLFF.

This clone was seen just once. V is TRBV13 and J is TRBJ1-4; no firm D call. V was pared by 5 bases and J by 8 bases, with 18 bases between. CDR1 and CDR2 from the germline V gene are PRHDT and FYEKMQ (reference sequence). CDR3 length equals 15 residues. As DNA, the CDR3 is TGTGCCAGCAGCGCCGCCCCAGCAAGTGGGGAAAAACTGTTTTTT. This translates into CASSAAPASGEKLFF.

The chain combines TRBV28 with TRBJ1-2; 9 nucleotides line up with TRBD1. With V trimmed by 6 bases and J by 3 bases, 5 bases remained unmatched. The CDR3 is made up of 14 amino acids. Looked up from germline, CDR1 is MDHEN and CDR2 is SYDVKM. The CDR3 DNA reads TGTGCCAGCAGCCCCACAGGGGGCTACTATGGCTACACCTTC. Translation gives CASSPTGGYYGYTF.

V gene TRBV11-3 combines with J gene TRBJ1-1; 7 bases align to TRBD1. The CDR3 loop spans 14 amino acids. The germline V gene has CDR1 SGHNT and CDR2 YENEEA. V lost 6 bases to trimming and J lost 0 bases; unmatched junction nucleotides: 4. CDR3 residues: CASRGDRVNTEAFF. The CDR3 region has the DNA TGTGCCAGCAGAGGGGACAGAGTGAACACTGAAGCTTTCTTT. Combining the CDR3 with reference TRBV11-3 and TRBJ1-1 gives the whole variable domain EAGVVQSPRYKIIEKKQPVAFWCNPISGHNTLYWYLQNLGQGPELLIRYENEEAVDDSQLPKDRFSAERLKGVDSTLKIQPAELGDSAVYLCASRGDRVNTEAFFGQGTRLTVV.

The CDR3 bases are TGTGCCAGTAGTATAAATGTCGGAAACACCATATATTTT. This encodes CASSINVGNTIYF. The V and J genes are TRBV19 and TRBJ1-3; D gene ambiguous. The CDR3 covers 13 residues. Germline assignment: CDR1 LNHDA and CDR2 SQIVND (reference sequence). V gave up 2 bases and J gave up 4 bases, with 6 bases separating them.

The chain has TRBV11-2 and TRBJ2-1, with D unclear. Trimming took off 1 base at V and 10 bases at J, with 17 bases between the two ends. Germline assignment: CDR1 SGHAT and CDR2 FQNNGV. This CDR3 comprises 15 residues. The CDR3 nucleotides are TGTGCCAGCAGCTTAGTAGGGCAGGTGGGAAGGGAGCAGTTCTTC. It is translated as CASSLVGQVGREQFF. The whole variable domain, filled in from reference TRBV11-2 and TRBJ2-1, reads EAGVAQSPRYKIIEKRQSVAFWCNPISGHATLYWYQQILGQGPKLLIQFQNNGVVDDSQLPKDRFSAERLKGVDSTLKIQPAKLEDSAVYLCASSLVGQVGREQFFGPGTRLTVL.

This chain connects TRBV4-3 to TRBJ1-1; 7 bases line up with TRBD1. This CDR3 has 13 amino acids. Germline V gives CDR1 LGHNA, CDR2 YSLEER. Trimming cost V 3 bases and J 5 bases; bases outside gene matches: 3. CDR3 amino acids: CASSHQGDTEAFF. CDR3 coding DNA: TGCGCCAGCAGCCACCAGGGGGATACTGAAGCTTTCTTT.

The CDR3, as DNA: TGTGCCAGCCGTAAGGGGGGGGACCTCACCGGGGAGCTGTTTTTT. Encoded protein: CASRKGGDLTGELFF. This rearrangement joins TRBV6-1 to TRBJ2-2; a weak D match, TRBD2 (7 bases). CDR1 is MNHNS and CDR2 is SASEGT in the germline V gene. The CDR3 extends over 15 amino acids. Trimming cost V 8 bases and J 4 bases, with 17 bases left between them.

This chain connects TRBV11-3 to TRBJ2-5; D remains unclear. The germline V and J ends were trimmed by 4 bases and 5 bases, with 5 bases remaining between them. Germline V gene data show CDR1 as SGHNT and CDR2 as YENEEA. The CDR3 is made up of 11 amino acids. CDR3 DNA sequence: TGTGCCAGCAGCTCCGCGGAGACCCAGTACTTC. Protein product: CASSSAETQYF.

This rearrangement joins TRBV7-9 to TRBJ2-7; 7 bases align to TRBD1. Germline-derived CDR1 and CDR2 are SEHNR and FQNEAQ (reference sequence). The J segment lost 6 bases and the V segment lost 3 bases, leaving 8 bases of the junction unmatched. The CDR3 is made up of 14 amino acids. CDR3 DNA: TGTGCCAGCAGCTTGGATGTGACAGGGACCGAGCAGTACTTC. Protein sequence: CASSLDVTGTEQYF. Together with reference TRBV7-9 and TRBJ2-7, the CDR3 gives the full variable domain: DTGVSQNPRHKITKRGQNVTFRCDPISEHNRLYWYRQTLGQGPEFLTYFQNEAQLEKSRLLSDRFSAERPKGSFSTLEIQRTEQGDSAMYLCASSLDVTGTEQYFGPGTRLTVT.

This sequence joins TRBV5-6 and TRBJ1-4; D is uncertain. V was trimmed by 6 bases and J by 3 bases, leaving 12 bases between them. The CDR3 has 14 amino acids. CDR1 and CDR2 from the germline V gene are SGHDT and YYEEEE. CDR3 DNA sequence: TGTGCCAGCACCGACGGCCCGGCTAATGAAAAACTGTTTTTT. Translating gives CASTDGPANEKLFF. The variable domain in full, with the rest retrieved from reference TRBV5-6 and TRBJ1-4, is DAGVTQSPTHLIKTRGQQVTLRCSPKSGHDTVSWYQQALGQGPQFIFQYYEEEERQRGNFPDRFSGHQFPNYSSELNVNALLLGDSALYLCASTDGPANEKLFFGSGTQLSVL.

The J gene is TRBJ2-5, the V gene TRBV7-2; D uncertain. The V end lost 5 bases, the J end lost 3 bases, and 4 bases lay between the germline ends. CDR1 and CDR2 from the germline V gene are SGHTA and FQGNSA. There are 11 residues in the CDR3. The CDR3 loop reads CASSPKETQYF. CDR3 nucleotides: TGTGCCAGCAGCCCGAAAGAGACCCAGTACTTC.

The chain employs TRBV7-9 and TRBJ2-1, with 11 bases that match TRBD2. This CDR3 contains 17 residues. Trimming removed 4 bases from V and 4 bases from J; junction bases left unmatched: 9. The V gene's germline CDR1 is SEHNR and CDR2 FQNEAQ (reference sequence). The CDR3 sequence is CASSSRPGTSGYNEQFF. CDR3 DNA: TGTGCCAGCAGCTCCAGGCCCGGGACTAGCGGATACAATGAGCAGTTCTTC.